The entry that follows covers one T cell receptor beta chain sequence. CDR3 size: 14 residues. The ends were cut back, 3 bases at V and 0 bases at J, with 10 bases in the middle. Germline V CDR1 and CDR2: SGHDT, YYEEEE. Clones were read by immunoSEQ multiplex PCR, and TCRdb kept only the in-frame ones, dropping some. The table includes 150,000 to 170,000 clones, roughly 92% detected once. These data originate in a study of OX40 agonist ivuxolimab in advanced cancers. As for the study in general: Dose-escalation patients had hepatocellular carcinoma, melanoma, renal cell or head and neck cancer.

Samples of blood were obtained at baseline, on cycle 4 day 1, and on cycle 7 day 1. The sequences come from CD4+ or CD8+ T cells sorted from blood, collected in a trial of the OX40 agonist ivuxolimab. The chain uses TRBV5-6 and TRBJ2-7, with a possible D match to TRBD2 (6 bases). This sequence originates from an adult with an advanced solid tumor such as melanoma, head and neck, liver or kidney cancer. This CDR3 is CASSSGGVSYEQYF. CDR3 DNA: TGTGCCAGCAGCTCAGGAGGGGTCTCCTACGAGCAGTACTTC.